This entry lists 27 T cell receptor beta chains sequenced from one sample in a study of vaccination effects on CD4 cells after COVID-19. These receptors' targets are unknown. Before sequencing took place, the ViraFEST assay used viral peptide pools to expand antigen-specific CD4+ T cells. Researchers isolated CD4+ T cells once approximately eleven days of culture had elapsed. Participants were given two doses of BNT162b2 or mRNA-1273 vaccine. Profiled with immunoSEQ multiplex PCR; TCRdb holds only in-frame clones, not every one. Found here are approximately 30,000 clones, less than 75% of them singletons; the top ten hold approximately 10%. The material sequenced was CD4+ T cells from PBMCs cultured with HCoV-NL63 spike peptides, taken after COVID-19 vaccination. These receptors were taken from a human donor who received a COVID-19 vaccine.

The V gene is TRBV5-1, the J gene TRBJ2-7, with 8 positions matching TRBD1. CDR1 and CDR2 from the germline V gene are SGHRS and YFSETQ. The trim removed 4 bases at V and 3 bases at J, leaving 6 bases unmatched. The length of the CDR3 is 14 residues. CDR3 bases: TGCGCCAGCAGCGGACAGGGAAGATTCTACGAGCAGTACTTC. Translated: CASSGQGRFYEQYF. The full variable domain, completed using reference TRBV5-1 and TRBJ2-7, is KAGVTQTPRYLIKTRGQQVTLSCSPISGHRSVSWYQQTPGQGLQFLFEYFSETQRNKGNFPGRFSGRQFSNSRSEMNVSTLELGDSALYLCASSGQGRFYEQYFGPGTRLTVT.

The chain carries TRBV29-1 and TRBJ1-5, with TRBD1 matching 11 bases. Germline assignment: CDR1 SQVTM and CDR2 ANQGSEA. There are 17 residues in the CDR3. J gave up 2 bases and V 7 bases, and 13 bases lay outside the gene matches. CDR3 loop: CSADRGRFNQGNQPQHF. The CDR3 DNA is TGCAGCGCGGACAGGGGGCGATTCAACCAAGGCAATCAGCCCCAGCATTTT.

This clone appeared a single time. This chain joins TRBV19 and TRBJ2-3, with D possibly called TRBD1 or TRBD2 (7 bases each). Germline CDR1 LNHDA, CDR2 SQIVND (reference sequence). The germline V and J ends were trimmed by 7 bases and 2 bases, with 19 bases remaining between them. CDR3 length: 16 residues. As DNA, the CDR3 is TGTGCCAGTAACTCAGGGGGGGCGTACCTCACAGATACGCAGTATTTT. Its translation: CASNSGGAYLTDTQYF.

The chain couples TRBV15 to TRBJ2-3; 8 nucleotides line up with TRBD1. Trimming at V came to 5 bases and at J to 5 bases, leaving 12 bases not matched to a gene. Germline CDR1 is LNHNV and CDR2 is YYDKDF (reference sequence). The CDR3 has 16 residues. DNA for the CDR3: TGTGCCACCAGCGTACGGAGGACCGACAGGGGAGATACGCAGTATTTT. This gives the protein CATSVRRTDRGDTQYF.

J is TRBJ1-4 and V is TRBV12-3 or TRBV12-4, with a weak D call TRBD1 (5 bases). The CDR3 length is 13 residues. V shed 5 bases and J shed 4 bases, with 8 bases lying between them. The CDR3 sequence: CASSTGINEKLFF. CDR3 nucleotide sequence: TGTGCCAGCAGTACAGGAATTAATGAAAAACTGTTTTTT.

This clone was detected a few times. The chain is built from TRBV7-9 and TRBJ2-7; D may be TRBD2 (7 bases). CDR3 length equals 15 residues. Germline-derived CDR1 and CDR2 are SEHNR and FQNEAQ (reference sequence). V lost 1 base to trimming and J lost 1 base, with 11 bases between them. As DNA, the CDR3 is TGTGCCAGCAGCTTAGGCGGGGGCCTATCCTACGAGCAGTACTTC. It yields the protein CASSLGGGLSYEQYF.

The rearrangement links TRBV5-4 to TRBJ1-2; no definite D call. Trimming shortened V by 0 bases and J by 10 bases, and 7 bases separated the two germline ends. Germline CDR1 is SGHNT and CDR2 is YYREEE (reference sequence). The CDR3 covers 11 residues. As DNA, the CDR3 is TGTGCCAGCAGCTTGGCATCCGTCTACACCTTC. Protein product: CASSLASVYTF.

V usage is TRBV4-1 and J usage is TRBJ1-1; 7 bases align to TRBD1. CDR1 MGHRA and CDR2 YSYEKL come from the germline V gene. The CDR3 is made up of 14 amino acids. Trimming took 3 bases from V and 3 from J; bases not matched to a gene: 4. The DNA of the CDR3 is TGCGCCAGCAGCCATCAGGGGGTGGACACTGAAGCTTTCTTT. Its translation: CASSHQGVDTEAFF.

The rearrangement joins TRBV18 to TRBJ2-1; D ambiguous. The CDR3 sequence is 11 residues long. V was cut by 3 bases and J by 15 bases, with 12 bases left in between. Germline loops: CDR1 KGHSH, CDR2 LQKENI. The CDR3: CASSPDLVTFF. CDR3 sequence (DNA): TGTGCCAGCTCACCCGATCTAGTGACGTTCTTC.

This clone was seen once. The chain links TRBV6-1 to TRBJ2-6; weak D call: TRBD1 (5 bases). Trimming stripped 2 bases from V and 6 bases from J, with 8 bases between. This CDR3 region has 14 residues. The germline CDR1 and CDR2 sequences are MNHNS and SASEGT. CDR3 sequence reads: CASSELQAANVLTF. CDR3 in DNA: TGTGCCAGCAGTGAACTACAGGCGGCCAACGTCCTGACTTTC.

This clone was seen a few times. CDR3 nucleotides: TGTGCCAGCAGCTTGGGAGGACTAGCGGGGGGAAGGAACACCGGGGAGCTGTTTTTT. It encodes CASSLGGLAGGRNTGELFF. The chain couples TRBV5-4 to TRBJ2-2, with TRBD2 matching over 14 bases. Germline V gene lookup returns CDR1 SGHNT and CDR2 YYREEE (reference sequence). The V segment lost 0 bases and the J segment 1 base; nucleotides outside the gene matches: 5. The CDR3 loop spans 19 amino acids.

This clone was observed a few times. This sequence joins TRBV5-1 and TRBJ1-5; 8 bases agree with TRBD1. The CDR3 is 15 amino acids. The trim removed 5 bases at V and 0 bases at J, leaving 4 bases unmatched. Germline CDR1 SGHRS, CDR2 YFSETQ. The CDR3 here is CASRPGTGSNQPQHF. The CDR3 DNA follows: TGCGCCAGCAGGCCGGGGACAGGTAGCAATCAGCCCCAGCATTTT.

The rearrangement joins TRBV27 to TRBJ2-5, with D perhaps TRBD1 (5 bases). V was clipped by 5 bases and J by 3 bases, with 16 bases between them. The CDR3 covers 15 residues. From germline, CDR1 is MNHEY and CDR2 SMNVEV (reference sequence). The CDR3 spells CASSRRPQGEETQYF. The CDR3 coding sequence is TGTGCCAGCAGTCGTCGCCCCCAGGGTGAAGAGACCCAGTACTTC.

The V call is TRBV3-1 (or the pseudogene TRBV3-2), the J call TRBJ2-5; TRBD2 matches at 11 bases. V was clipped by 4 bases and J by 5 bases; unmatched bases: 9. From germline, CDR1 is LGHDT and CDR2 YNNKEL (reference sequence). This CDR3 contains 16 residues. The CDR3 nucleotides are TGTGCCAGCAGCCTATTAGCGGGAGGGCCGCAGGAGACCCAGTACTTC. Protein: CASSLLAGGPQETQYF.

The count of this clone is one. The V gene is TRBV14, the J gene TRBJ2-7; maybe TRBD2 (6 bases). Germline lookup yields CDR1 SGHDN and CDR2 FVKESK. The CDR3 extends over 18 amino acids. Trimming removed 1 base at V and 1 base at J, with 20 bases between. The CDR3 protein is CASSQGIGARRGSYEQYF. DNA for the CDR3: TGTGCCAGCAGCCAAGGGATTGGGGCTAGGAGGGGTTCCTACGAGCAGTACTTC.

This clone came up a few times. The chain couples TRBV23-1 to TRBJ2-7, with TRBD1 matching over 8 bases. TRBV23-1 is recorded as an ORF, its role being uncertain. The CDR3 spans 15 residues. V lost 2 bases and J lost 5; bases outside the gene matches: 8. CDR3 nucleotide sequence: TGCGCCAGCAGTCAAGAGGGACAGGTCACCCACGAGCAGTACTTC. Translated, it gives CASSQEGQVTHEQYF.

The V gene is TRBV11-2, the J gene TRBJ2-3, with 9 bases matching TRBD2. The CDR3 totals 16 residues. The V and J ends lost 4 bases and 4 bases, in that order; junction bases with no gene match: 9. Germline values: CDR1 SGHAT, CDR2 FQNNGV. CDR3 amino acids: CASSSSAGGGADTQYF. CDR3 bases: TGTGCCAGCAGCTCCTCCGCGGGAGGGGGTGCAGATACGCAGTATTTT.

In its sample, this clone was seen a few times. The CDR3 region has the DNA TGCAGCGTTGGTGGGGTTCTGAACACTGAAGCTTTCTTT. This translates into CSVGGVLNTEAFF. The V gene is TRBV29-1, the J gene TRBJ1-1, with D hard to call. This CDR3 spans 13 amino acids. The germline V and J ends were trimmed by 4 bases and 0 bases, with 9 bases remaining between them. Germline V gene data show CDR1 as SQVTM and CDR2 as ANQGSEA.

The genes are TRBV7-8 and TRBJ2-2; D unresolved. CDR1 and CDR2 (germline): SGHVS, FQNEAQ. The CDR3 is 13 residues long. The V gene lost 5 bases and the J gene lost 5 bases, with 9 bases spanning the gap. The CDR3 sequence: CASSLGSTGELFF. CDR3 coding DNA: TGTGCCAGCAGCCTAGGGTCGACCGGGGAGCTGTTTTTT.

The chain employs TRBV5-1 and TRBJ1-3; D ambiguous. Trimming pared 0 bases from V and 1 base from J, leaving 11 bases between. Germline V gives CDR1 SGHRS, CDR2 YFSETQ. The CDR3 length is 16 residues. In DNA form, the CDR3 reads TGCGCCAGCAGCTTGGCATCCCGGTTTTCTGGAAACACCATATATTTT. Translating gives CASSLASRFSGNTIYF.

V is TRBV10-2 and J is TRBJ2-7, with 9 bases lining up with TRBD2. The CDR3 sequence is 16 residues long. Trimming removed 4 bases from V and 3 bases from J; junction bases left unmatched: 10. The germline CDR1 and CDR2 sequences are WSHSY and SAAADI. The CDR3 loop reads CASSGASGISVYEQYF. The CDR3 coding sequence is TGCGCCAGCAGTGGGGCTAGCGGGATATCCGTCTACGAGCAGTACTTC.

This rearrangement joins TRBV4-2 to TRBJ2-1, with 8 bases aligning to TRBD1. The CDR3 has 15 amino acids. The trim removed 1 base at V and 6 bases at J, leaving 5 bases unmatched. Germline CDR1 and CDR2: LGHNA and YNFKEQ. CDR3 nucleotides: TGTGCCAGCAGCCAAGCCCCTACAGGGGGCAATGAGCAGTTCTTC. Translation: CASSQAPTGGNEQFF.

The gene calls are TRBV29-1 and TRBJ2-7, with TRBD2 identical over 11 bases. The CDR3 has 15 amino acids. The germline gives CDR1 SQVTM, CDR2 ANQGSEA. With 1 base clipped from V and 6 bases from J, the junction kept 8 bases outside the gene matches. The CDR3 is CSVEGEGTSGIEQYF. CDR3 bases: TGCAGCGTTGAAGGGGAAGGGACTAGCGGTATCGAGCAGTACTTC.

This chain links TRBV12-5 with TRBJ2-3, with 8 bases that match TRBD2. The germline V gene has CDR1 LGHNT and CDR2 FRNRAP. CDR3 length: 16 residues. With 6 bases clipped from V and 1 base from J, the junction kept 9 bases outside the gene matches. Written as DNA, the CDR3 is TGTGCTAGTGGAGAAAGCGGGAGATGGGGCACAGATACGCAGTATTTT. Its translation: CASGESGRWGTDTQYF. The full variable domain, completed using reference TRBV12-5 and TRBJ2-3, is DARVTQTPRHKVTEMGQEVTMRCQPILGHNTVFWYRQTMMQGLELLAYFRNRAPLDDSGMPKDRFSAEMPDATLATLKIQPSEPRDSAVYFCASGESGRWGTDTQYFGPGTRLTVL.

The chain joins TRBV6-6 to TRBJ2-1, with TRBD2 identical over 8 bases. The V and J ends lost 8 bases and 5 bases, in that order; junction bases with no gene match: 5. Looked up from germline, CDR1 is MNHNY and CDR2 is SVGAGI (reference sequence). CDR3 size: 13 residues. In DNA form, the CDR3 reads TGTGCCAGCCGGGTTAGCGGGAACAATGAGCAGTTCTTC. Its protein is CASRVSGNNEQFF.

This clone was seen just once. The V gene is TRBV15, the J gene TRBJ2-2; the D gene is possibly TRBD1 (6 bases). The ends were cut back, 2 bases at V and 5 bases at J, with 9 bases in the middle. CDR3 length equals 14 residues. Germline V gene sequence: CDR1 LNHNV, CDR2 YYDKDF (reference sequence). In DNA, the CDR3 is TGTGCCACCAGCAGACAGGGGTATACCGGGGAGCTGTTTTTT. Translation gives CATSRQGYTGELFF. The variable domain in full, completed from reference TRBV15 and TRBJ2-2, reads DAMVIQNPRYQVTQFGKPVTLSCSQTLNHNVMYWYQQKSSQAPKLLFHYYDKDFNNEADTPDNFQSRRPNTSFCFLDIRSPGLGDTAMYLCATSRQGYTGELFFGEGSRLTVL.

V is TRBV27 and J is TRBJ2-6, with a weak D call TRBD2 (5 bases). There are 19 residues in the CDR3. CDR1 is MNHEY, CDR2 SMNVEV, per germline (reference sequence). The V end lost 3 bases, the J end lost 0 bases, and 18 bases lay between the germline ends. CDR3 DNA: TGTGCCAGCAGTTTGGTAGAGGGTTTCGGTCTCTCTGGGGCCAACGTCCTGACTTTC. It is translated as CASSLVEGFGLSGANVLTF.